The 20 T cell receptor beta chains in this list originate from one sample, sequenced in a study of human T cells and chemical hapten exposure. Time point reported: pre-sensitization, week 0. The treatment denotes: therapeutic diphenylcyclopropenone sensitization with weekly scalp DPC. TCRdb passed the RACE reads through MiXCR, listing each CDR3 protein once. The sample has 100,000 to 150,000 distinct CDR3 sequences, about 14% seen once; the top ten hold 2.5% to 3%. Here the sequenced sample was whole blood, taken in connection with sensitization to the hapten diphenylcyclopropenone (DPC). The receptor set was obtained from a woman in her late teens or twenties with alopecia areata. Some clones in this sample may be carry-over from other donors' samples.

This clonotype was detected ten times or more. The chain links TRBV6-2 or TRBV6-3 to TRBJ2-7; D is perhaps TRBD1 (6 bases). V was clipped by 0 bases and J by 4 bases, with 10 bases between them. Germline loops: CDR1 MNHEY, CDR2 SVGEGT. The CDR3 extends over 14 amino acids. The DNA of the CDR3 is TGTGCCAGCAGTTACTCCAGGGGAGAGTACGAGCAGTACTTC. Protein: CASSYSRGEYEQYF.

The chain uses TRBV20-1 and TRBJ1-4, with TRBD1 as a possible D gene (5 bases). CDR1 and CDR2 (germline): DFQATT, SNEGSKA (reference sequence). V lost 0 bases and J 2 bases, leaving 16 bases between the germline ends. The CDR3 spans 17 residues. CDR3 bases: TGCAGTGCTAGAGATGCCTGGGGGGGAGGGACTAATGAAAAACTGTTTTTT. It yields the protein CSARDAWGGGTNEKLFF.

The table lists this clonotype with a few counts. The gene calls are TRBV4-3 and TRBJ2-3; unclear D gene. The CDR3 sequence is 13 residues long. CDR1 is LGHNA and CDR2 is YSLEER in the germline V gene. Between the trimmed V and J ends, which lost 4 bases and 2 bases, there was a span of 7 bases. The CDR3 DNA reads as TGCGCCAGCAGCCGGAGAATCACAGATACGCAGTATTTT. Translation gives CASSRRITDTQYF.

The gene calls are TRBV6-2 or TRBV6-3 and TRBJ2-7, with TRBD2 matching over 9 bases. J was trimmed by 3 bases and V by 0 bases; bases with no gene match: 3. The CDR3 runs to 15 residues. Per germline, CDR1 MNHEY and CDR2 SVGEGT. CDR3 sequence reads: CASSYSAGGYYEQYF. CDR3 in DNA: TGTGCCAGCAGTTACTCGGCGGGGGGGTACTACGAGCAGTACTTC.

The sample holds a few counts of this clonotype. The chain is built from TRBV7-8 and TRBJ2-2, with D hard to call. This CDR3 has 14 amino acids. The V gene lost 1 base and the J gene lost 6 bases, with 9 bases spanning the gap. Germline assignment: CDR1 SGHVS and CDR2 FQNEAQ. The CDR3 DNA reads TGTGCCAGCAGCTTAGTCTCTGTGGCCGGGGAGCTGTTTTTT. It codes for CASSLVSVAGELFF. The full variable domain, in which reference TRBV7-8 and TRBJ2-2 provide the parts outside the CDR3, is GAGVSQSPRYKVAKRGQDVALRCDPISGHVSLFWYQQALGQGPEFLTYFQNEAQLDKSGLPSDRFFAERPEGSVSTLKIQRTQQEDSAVYLCASSLVSVAGELFFGEGSRLTVL.

The table lists this clonotype with a few counts. The J gene is TRBJ2-3, the V gene TRBV7-2, with D unclear. The V gene lost 3 bases and the J gene lost 2 bases, with 6 bases spanning the gap. Germline V lookup: CDR1 SGHTA, CDR2 FQGNSA. The CDR3 is 13 amino acids. The CDR3 sequence: CASSLTPTDTQYF. Here the CDR3 DNA reads TGTGCCAGCAGCTTGACCCCCACAGATACGCAGTATTTT.

The J gene is TRBJ2-1, the V gene TRBV19, with D perhaps TRBD2 (5 bases). CDR1 LNHDA and CDR2 SQIVND come from the germline V gene (reference sequence). V was trimmed by 0 bases and J by 12 bases, leaving 9 bases between them. This CDR3 is built from 12 residues. The CDR3 loop reads CASSIDGRGQFF. CDR3 DNA sequence: TGTGCCAGTAGTATAGATGGTCGGGGGCAGTTCTTC.

This clonotype was recorded a few times. The chain carries TRBV2 and TRBJ1-1; unclear D gene. CDR1 is SNHLY, CDR2 FYNNEI, per germline. With 3 bases removed from V and 5 bases from J, the gap between germline ends came to 13 bases. The CDR3 extends over 14 amino acids. DNA for the CDR3: TGTGCCAGCAGTGATTGGCCGGGATGGACTGAAGCTTTCTTT. Amino acids: CASSDWPGWTEAFF.

A few counts support this clonotype. This chain links TRBV20-1 with TRBJ1-3, with a weak D call TRBD1 (5 bases). CDR1 is DFQATT and CDR2 is SNEGSKA in the germline V gene (reference sequence). Between the trimmed V and J ends, which lost 5 bases and 2 bases, there was a span of 13 bases. This CDR3 is built from 14 residues. CDR3 sequence reads: CSAPRGGTGNTIYF. The CDR3 DNA follows: TGCAGTGCTCCTCGGGGGGGGACTGGAAACACCATATATTTT.

This clonotype has just a few counts. Written as DNA, the CDR3 is TGCGCCAGCAGCAAGGGAAACACCATATATTTT. Translated: CASSKGNTIYF. This chain links TRBV5-1 with TRBJ1-3; D call uncertain. The CDR3 runs to 11 residues. Trimming removed 4 bases at V and 4 bases at J, with 3 bases between. CDR1 SGHRS and CDR2 YFSETQ come from the germline V gene.

The sample holds a few counts of this clonotype. The chain couples TRBV5-1 to TRBJ2-2, with D hard to call. Per germline, CDR1 SGHRS and CDR2 YFSETQ. CDR3 length equals 15 residues. Trimming cost V 0 bases and J 3 bases, with 9 bases left between them. The CDR3 DNA follows: TGCGCCAGCAGCTTGGGTGGGTTGGACACCGGGGAGCTGTTTTTT. Translating it yields CASSLGGLDTGELFF.

J is TRBJ1-5 and V is TRBV2; possible D gene TRBD1, 6 bases. Germline loops: CDR1 SNHLY, CDR2 FYNNEI. V lost 6 bases, J lost 0 bases, and 9 bases lay in between. The CDR3 contains 14 residues. CDR3 nucleotide sequence: TGTGCCAGCAGAAGGGGGATTAGCAATCAGCCCCAGCATTTT. Amino acids: CASRRGISNQPQHF.

Remarks on this clonotype: Just one base apart from a much larger clone, this may be a read error. The V call is TRBV18, the J call TRBJ2-7, with 8 bases matching TRBD1. Germline lookup yields CDR1 KGHSH and CDR2 LQKENI. Trimming cost V 6 bases and J 2 bases; bases outside gene matches: 15. This CDR3 has 17 residues. For the CDR3, the DNA is TGTGCCAGCTCCAAACGGACAGGGAATGGGACCGCCTACGAGCAGTACTTC. Its protein is CASSKRTGNGTAYEQYF.

The CDR3 region is CASSPETGWTYEQYF. For the CDR3, the DNA is TGCGCCAGCAGCCCAGAGACAGGGTGGACCTACGAGCAGTACTTC. The rearrangement joins TRBV4-3 to TRBJ2-7, with 7 nucleotides matching TRBD1. The CDR3 covers 15 residues. CDR1 LGHNA and CDR2 YSLEER come from the germline V gene. The V and J ends lost 4 bases and 2 bases, in that order; junction bases with no gene match: 8.

This chain joins TRBV27 and TRBJ1-3; no definite D call. There are 14 residues in the CDR3. Trimming shortened V by 7 bases and J by 0 bases, and 10 bases separated the two germline ends. CDR1 and CDR2 (germline): MNHEY, SMNVEV (reference sequence). The CDR3 loop reads CASMYSSSGNTIYF. CDR3 sequence (DNA): TGTGCCAGCATGTACTCTAGCTCTGGAAACACCATATATTTT.

This clonotype was counted at least ten times. The chain recombines TRBV27 with TRBJ1-5; a possible D gene is TRBD1 (6 bases). The CDR3 loop spans 13 amino acids. Germline values: CDR1 MNHEY, CDR2 SMNVEV (reference sequence). The V and J ends lost 5 bases and 4 bases respectively, with 9 bases between them. The DNA of the CDR3 is TGTGCCAGCAGTAGGGGGGCAAATCAGCCCCAGCATTTT. Its protein is CASSRGANQPQHF.

This clonotype was counted ten times or more. The J gene is TRBJ1-5, the V gene TRBV6-1, with TRBD1 identical over 8 bases. Germline lookup yields CDR1 MNHNS and CDR2 SASEGT. With V trimmed by 4 bases and J by 6 bases, 8 bases remained unmatched. CDR3 length equals 15 residues. The CDR3 sequence is CASSAYQGAFQPQHF. The CDR3 DNA reads TGTGCCAGCAGTGCTTATCAGGGGGCGTTTCAGCCCCAGCATTTT.

This clonotype has a count of ten or more. This sequence joins TRBV11-2 and TRBJ2-6, with D hard to call. V was shortened by 5 bases and J by 5 bases, with 25 bases between the two germline ends. The CDR3 contains 19 residues. From germline, CDR1 is SGHAT and CDR2 FQNNGV. CDR3 region: CASSPISRTDEGRANVLTF. Written as DNA, the CDR3 is TGTGCCAGCAGCCCAATCTCGAGAACGGACGAAGGGAGGGCCAACGTCCTGACTTTC.

There are a few counts of this clonotype. The chain links TRBV20-1 to TRBJ2-5, with 7 bases that match TRBD2. The CDR3 totals 15 residues. V shed 5 bases and J 4 bases; nucleotides not matched to a gene: 13. Germline lookup yields CDR1 DFQATT and CDR2 SNEGSKA (reference sequence). CDR3 residues: CSAYPRLASSETQYF. CDR3 DNA sequence: TGCAGTGCTTATCCACGACTAGCTTCATCAGAGACCCAGTACTTC.

This clonotype was recorded at least ten times. V and J are TRBV7-8 and TRBJ1-3; no clear D. V lost 2 bases to trimming and J lost 0 bases, with 14 bases between them. There are 17 residues in the CDR3. CDR1 and CDR2 from the germline V gene are SGHVS and FQNEAQ. Here the CDR3 DNA reads TGTGCCAGCAGCTTATTAGTCAGTTCGAGCTCTGGAAACACCATATATTTT. As protein: CASSLLVSSSSGNTIYF.